The sequence of this T cell receptor (beta chain) was determined in a study of Graves' ophthalmopathy and Graves' hyperthyroidism. Points from the study as a whole: Most expanded thyroid clonotypes above 0.001 frequency also appeared in blood. Cross-validated, the 13-signature model showed 87.88%/81.08% sensitivity/specificity, and 80%/75% in the test set.

Amplification of TCR beta CDR3 regions used RNA transcripts. First-round RT-PCR with HTBI primers preceded a second-round multiplex PCR. TCRdb re-analysed the multiplex PCR reads in MiXCR, keeping a single row per CDR3 protein. The sample consists of fewer than 350,000 distinct CDR3 sequences, 15% to 20% of them appearing once. In this sample, this clonotype turned up many times. Its antigen is unknown. The sequencing sample was made of peripheral blood. The receptor's source is an adult man with Graves' ophthalmopathy.

In nucleotides, the CDR3 is TGCAGCGTTGGTCCTAGCGGGGGAAAGACCCAGTACTTC. Its protein is CSVGPSGGKTQYF. This chain uses TRBV29-1 with TRBJ2-5, with 10 bases fitting TRBD2. Germline trimming cut 4 bases from V and 6 bases from J; bases unmatched to any gene: 5. This CDR3 comprises 13 residues. In germline, CDR1 is SQVTM, CDR2 ANQGSEA.